This T cell receptor (beta chain) derives from a study of shared clonotypes between healthy human individuals. Findings of the study overall: Limited genetic and exposure-history diversity came from having few donors. About 5% was the fraction of naive CD4 clonotypes found shared across a few donors.

Terminally differentiated effector memory CD45RA+ cells were left out of the naive CD8 fraction, which was CD45RO-negative and positively selected for CCR7. This clone came up once. What it binds is unknown. Germline CDR1 reads MGHDK; CDR2 reads SYGVNS. The CDR3 extends over 13 amino acids. The V and J ends lost 4 bases and 5 bases respectively, with 8 bases between them. TCRdb keeps only in-frame clones here, not all; method: immunoSEQ multiplex PCR. The sample has about 2.2 million clones, around 93% seen once. V and J are TRBV25-1 and TRBJ2-2; the D is unclear. This TCR came from a man younger than 35 in good health. Some clones in this sample may be carry-over from other donors' samples. Sequencing was done on a sample of naive CD8+ T cells from PBMCs. The CDR3 bases are TGTGCCAGCAGTGTAATACATACCGGGGAGCTGTTTTTT. Translated: CASSVIHTGELFF. The full variable domain, its missing parts supplied by reference TRBV25-1 and TRBJ2-2, is EADIYQTPRYLVIGTGKKITLECSQTMGHDKMYWYQQDPGMELHLIHYSYGVNSTEKGDLSSESTVSRIRTEHFPLTLESARPSHTSQYLCASSVIHTGELFFGEGSRLTVL.